This T cell receptor (beta chain) came from a study of T cells after yellow fever vaccination. Overall study context: Preparation of the low-cell-number fractions used SMART-Seq v4 Ultra Low Input.

TCRdb reprocessed the 5' RACE reads via MiXCR and lists one record per CDR3 protein. Seen here are some 300,000 distinct CDR3 sequences, around 4% observed once, and the top ten hold about 25%. This clonotype was detected ten times or more. The germline V gene encodes CDR1 DFQATT and CDR2 SNEGSKA (reference sequence). This CDR3 has 15 amino acids. V gave up 1 base and J gave up 4 bases; unmatched junction bases: 5. The source is a man aged 18 to 30 who received the YFV17D yellow fever vaccine. The sample was PBMCs, taken on the day of the yellow fever booster vaccination. The J gene is TRBJ2-1, the V gene TRBV20-1; 9 bases fit TRBD2. The CDR3 is CSARVLAGPYNEQFF. The CDR3 coding sequence is TGCAGTGCTAGAGTCCTAGCGGGGCCTTACAATGAGCAGTTCTTC.